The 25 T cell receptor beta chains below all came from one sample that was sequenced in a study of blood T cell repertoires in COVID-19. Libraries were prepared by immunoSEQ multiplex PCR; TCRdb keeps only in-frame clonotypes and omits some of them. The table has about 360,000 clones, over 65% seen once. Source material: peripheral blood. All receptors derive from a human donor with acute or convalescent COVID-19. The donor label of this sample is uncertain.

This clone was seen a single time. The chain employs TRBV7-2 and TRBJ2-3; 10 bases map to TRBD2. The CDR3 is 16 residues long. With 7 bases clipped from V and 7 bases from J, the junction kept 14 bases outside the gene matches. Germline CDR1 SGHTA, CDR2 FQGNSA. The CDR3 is CASNEGYSGGRNTQYF. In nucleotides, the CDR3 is TGTGCCAGCAACGAGGGGTATAGCGGGGGGAGGAATACGCAGTATTTT.

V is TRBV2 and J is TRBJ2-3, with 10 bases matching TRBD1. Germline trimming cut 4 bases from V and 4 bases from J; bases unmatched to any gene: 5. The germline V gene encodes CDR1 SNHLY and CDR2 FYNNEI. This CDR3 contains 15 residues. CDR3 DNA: TGTGCCAGCAGTGCCCGGACAGGGGGATCAGATACGCAGTATTTT. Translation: CASSARTGGSDTQYF.

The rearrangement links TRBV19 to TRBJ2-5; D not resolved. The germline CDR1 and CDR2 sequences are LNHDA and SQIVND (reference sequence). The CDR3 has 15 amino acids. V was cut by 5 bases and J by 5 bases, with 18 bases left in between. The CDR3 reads CASSFLGSPRETQYF. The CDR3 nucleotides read TGTGCCAGTAGTTTTCTTGGGTCACCTAGGGAGACCCAGTACTTC.

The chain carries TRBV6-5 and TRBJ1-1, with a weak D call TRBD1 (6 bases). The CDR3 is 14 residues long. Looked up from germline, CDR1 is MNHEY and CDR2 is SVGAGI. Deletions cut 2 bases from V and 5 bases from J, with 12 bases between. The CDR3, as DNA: TGTGCCAGCAGTTACGGGGGGGCGCGGACTGAAGCTTTCTTT. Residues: CASSYGGARTEAFF.

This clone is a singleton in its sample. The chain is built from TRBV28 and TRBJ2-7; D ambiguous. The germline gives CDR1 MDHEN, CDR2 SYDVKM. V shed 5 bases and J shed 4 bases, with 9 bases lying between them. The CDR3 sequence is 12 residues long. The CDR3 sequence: CASSADVYEQYF. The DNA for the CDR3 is TGTGCCAGCAGTGCAGATGTTTACGAGCAGTACTTC.

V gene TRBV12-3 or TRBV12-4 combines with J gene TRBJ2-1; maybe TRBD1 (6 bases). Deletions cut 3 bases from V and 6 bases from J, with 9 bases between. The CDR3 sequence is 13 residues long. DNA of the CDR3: TGTGCCAGCAGTTTGGCCAGGGGCAATGAGCAGTTCTTC. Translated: CASSLARGNEQFF.

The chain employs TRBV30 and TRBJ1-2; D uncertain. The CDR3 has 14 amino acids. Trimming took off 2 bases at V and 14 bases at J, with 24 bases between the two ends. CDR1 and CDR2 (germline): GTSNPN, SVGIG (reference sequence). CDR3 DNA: TGTGCCTGGAGTCCCCCCCGGGTCCCCACCTCTAGAACCTTC. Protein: CAWSPPRVPTSRTF.

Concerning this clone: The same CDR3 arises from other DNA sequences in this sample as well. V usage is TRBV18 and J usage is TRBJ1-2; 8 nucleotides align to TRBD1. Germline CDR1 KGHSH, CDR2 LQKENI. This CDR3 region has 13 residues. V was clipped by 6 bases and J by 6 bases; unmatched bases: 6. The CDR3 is CASSPDRGDGYTF. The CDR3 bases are TGTGCCAGCTCGCCAGACAGGGGTGATGGCTACACCTTC.

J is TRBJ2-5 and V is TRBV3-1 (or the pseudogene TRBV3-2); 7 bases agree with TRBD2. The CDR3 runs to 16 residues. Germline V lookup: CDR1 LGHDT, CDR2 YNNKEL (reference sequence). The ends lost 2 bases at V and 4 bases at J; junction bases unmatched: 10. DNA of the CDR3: TGTGCCAGCAGCCAAATCATGGGGAGGGGTACAGAGACCCAGTACTTC. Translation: CASSQIMGRGTETQYF.

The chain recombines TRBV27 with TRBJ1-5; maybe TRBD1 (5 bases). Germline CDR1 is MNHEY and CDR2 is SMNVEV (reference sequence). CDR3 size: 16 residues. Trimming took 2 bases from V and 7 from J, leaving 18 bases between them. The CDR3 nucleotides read TGTGCCAGCAGTTTAATGGGGATCGGCCCAGGGCAGCCCCAGCATTTT. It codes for CASSLMGIGPGQPQHF.

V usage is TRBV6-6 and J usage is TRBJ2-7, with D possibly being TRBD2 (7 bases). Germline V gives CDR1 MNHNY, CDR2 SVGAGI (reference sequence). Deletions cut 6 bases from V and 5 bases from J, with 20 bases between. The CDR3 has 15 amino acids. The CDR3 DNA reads TGTGCCAGCAGAATTGGGGGGGGCAGGGACAACGAGCAGTACTTC. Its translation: CASRIGGGRDNEQYF.

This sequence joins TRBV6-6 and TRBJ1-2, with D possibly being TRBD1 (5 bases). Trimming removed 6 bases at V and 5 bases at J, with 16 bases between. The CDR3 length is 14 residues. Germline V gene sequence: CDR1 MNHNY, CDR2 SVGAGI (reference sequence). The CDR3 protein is CASRSGTRPYGYTF. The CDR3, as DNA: TGTGCCAGCAGATCCGGGACTAGACCATATGGCTACACCTTC.

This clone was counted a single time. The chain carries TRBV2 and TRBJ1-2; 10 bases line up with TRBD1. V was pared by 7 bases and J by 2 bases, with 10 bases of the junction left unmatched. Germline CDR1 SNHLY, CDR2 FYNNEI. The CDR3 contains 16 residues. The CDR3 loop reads CASIPGPGQGNYGYTF. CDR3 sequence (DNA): TGTGCCAGCATCCCCGGCCCGGGACAGGGGAACTATGGCTACACCTTC.

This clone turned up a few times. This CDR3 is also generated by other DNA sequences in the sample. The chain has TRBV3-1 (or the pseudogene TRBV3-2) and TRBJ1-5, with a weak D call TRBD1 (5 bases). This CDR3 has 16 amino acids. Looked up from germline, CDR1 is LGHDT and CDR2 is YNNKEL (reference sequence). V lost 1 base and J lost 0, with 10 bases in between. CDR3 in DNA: TGTGCCAGCAGCCAAGGACAGTCCTATAGCAATCAGCCCCAGCATTTT. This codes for CASSQGQSYSNQPQHF.

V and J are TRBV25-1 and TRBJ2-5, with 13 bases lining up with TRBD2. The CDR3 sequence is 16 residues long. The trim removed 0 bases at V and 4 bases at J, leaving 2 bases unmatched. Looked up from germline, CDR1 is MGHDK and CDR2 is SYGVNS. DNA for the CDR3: TGTGCCAGCAGTGAATATTGGACTAGCGGGAGAGAGACCCAGTACTTC. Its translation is CASSEYWTSGRETQYF.

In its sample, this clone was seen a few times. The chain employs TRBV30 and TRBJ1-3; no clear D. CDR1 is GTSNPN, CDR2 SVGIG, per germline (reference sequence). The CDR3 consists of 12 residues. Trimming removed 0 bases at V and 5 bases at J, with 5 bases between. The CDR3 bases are TGTGCCTGGAGTGTACATCGAAACACCATATATTTT. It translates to CAWSVHRNTIYF.

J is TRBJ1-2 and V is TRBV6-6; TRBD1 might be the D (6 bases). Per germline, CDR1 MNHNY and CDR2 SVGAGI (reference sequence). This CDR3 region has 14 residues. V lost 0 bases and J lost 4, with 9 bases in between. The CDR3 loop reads CASSYSSGVYGYTF. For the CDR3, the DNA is TGTGCCAGCAGTTACTCCTCAGGGGTCTATGGCTACACCTTC.

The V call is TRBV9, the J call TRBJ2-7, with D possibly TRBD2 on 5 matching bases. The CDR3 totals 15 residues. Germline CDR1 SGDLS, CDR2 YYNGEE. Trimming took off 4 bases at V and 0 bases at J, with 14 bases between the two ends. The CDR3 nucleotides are TGTGCCAGCAGCCCCCGGGGTCCGAGCTCCTACGAGCAGTACTTC. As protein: CASSPRGPSSYEQYF.

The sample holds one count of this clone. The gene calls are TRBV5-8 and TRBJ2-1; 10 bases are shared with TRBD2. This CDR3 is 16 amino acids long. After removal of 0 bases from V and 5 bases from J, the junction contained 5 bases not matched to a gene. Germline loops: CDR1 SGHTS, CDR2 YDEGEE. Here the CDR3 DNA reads TGTGCCAGCAGCTTGGAAGCGGGGGGGAAGAACAATGAGCAGTTCTTC. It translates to CASSLEAGGKNNEQFF.

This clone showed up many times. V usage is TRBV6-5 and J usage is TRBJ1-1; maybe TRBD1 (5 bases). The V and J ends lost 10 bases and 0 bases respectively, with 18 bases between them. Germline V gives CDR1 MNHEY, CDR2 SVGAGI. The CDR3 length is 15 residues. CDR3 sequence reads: CAIPGTPTMNTEAFF. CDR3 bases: TGTGCCATCCCCGGGACTCCAACGATGAACACTGAAGCTTTCTTT.

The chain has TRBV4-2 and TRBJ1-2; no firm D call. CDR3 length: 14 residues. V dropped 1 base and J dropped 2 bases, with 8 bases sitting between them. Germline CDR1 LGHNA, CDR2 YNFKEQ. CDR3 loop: CASSQGLLNYGYTF. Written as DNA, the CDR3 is TGTGCCAGCAGCCAAGGTCTATTAAACTATGGCTACACCTTC.

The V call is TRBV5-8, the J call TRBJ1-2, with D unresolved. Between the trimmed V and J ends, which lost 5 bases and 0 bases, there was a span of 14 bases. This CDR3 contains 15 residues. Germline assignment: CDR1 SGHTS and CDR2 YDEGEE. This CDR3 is CASSRGLGANYGYTF. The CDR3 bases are TGTGCCAGCAGTCGTGGGTTGGGCGCTAACTATGGCTACACCTTC.

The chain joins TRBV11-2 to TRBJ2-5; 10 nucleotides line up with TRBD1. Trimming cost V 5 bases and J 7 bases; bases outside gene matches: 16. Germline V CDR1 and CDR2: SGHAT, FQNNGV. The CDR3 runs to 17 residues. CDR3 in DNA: TGTGCCAGCAGCCAAGGGACAGGGGACCAACGAGTAGGGACCCAGTACTTC. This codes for CASSQGTGDQRVGTQYF. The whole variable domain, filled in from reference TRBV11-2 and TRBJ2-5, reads EAGVAQSPRYKIIEKRQSVAFWCNPISGHATLYWYQQILGQGPKLLIQFQNNGVVDDSQLPKDRFSAERLKGVDSTLKIQPAKLEDSAVYLCASSQGTGDQRVGTQYFGPGTRLLVL.

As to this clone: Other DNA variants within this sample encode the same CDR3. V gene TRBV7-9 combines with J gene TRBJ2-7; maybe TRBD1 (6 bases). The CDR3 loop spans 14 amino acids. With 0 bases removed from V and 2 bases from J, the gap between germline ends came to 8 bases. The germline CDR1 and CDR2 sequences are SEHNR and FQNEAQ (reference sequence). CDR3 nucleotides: TGTGCCAGCAGCTTAGCAGGGGGACCCTACGAGCAGTACTTC. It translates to CASSLAGGPYEQYF.

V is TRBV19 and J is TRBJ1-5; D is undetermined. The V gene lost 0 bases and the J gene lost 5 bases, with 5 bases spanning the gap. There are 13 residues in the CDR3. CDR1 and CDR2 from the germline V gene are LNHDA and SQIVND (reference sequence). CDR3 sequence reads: CASSIDRDQPQHF. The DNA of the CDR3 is TGTGCCAGTAGTATAGACCGAGATCAGCCCCAGCATTTT.